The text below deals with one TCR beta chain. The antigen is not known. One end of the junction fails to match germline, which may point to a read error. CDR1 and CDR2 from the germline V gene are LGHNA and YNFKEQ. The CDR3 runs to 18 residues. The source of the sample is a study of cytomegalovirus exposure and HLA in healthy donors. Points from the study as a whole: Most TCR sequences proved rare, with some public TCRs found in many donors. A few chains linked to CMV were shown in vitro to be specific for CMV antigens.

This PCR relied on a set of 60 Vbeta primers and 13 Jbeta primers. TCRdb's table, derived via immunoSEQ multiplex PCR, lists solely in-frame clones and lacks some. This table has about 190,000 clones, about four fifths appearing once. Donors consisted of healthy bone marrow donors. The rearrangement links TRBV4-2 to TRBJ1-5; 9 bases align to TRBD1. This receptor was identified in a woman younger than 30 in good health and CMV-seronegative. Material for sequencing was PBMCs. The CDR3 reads CASSQGATGGVSIQPQHF. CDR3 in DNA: TGTGCCAGCAGCCAAGGAGCGACAGGGGGTGTCAGCATTCAGCCCCAGCATTTT.